Each of the 27 T cell receptor beta chains below was sequenced from the same sample in a study of graft-versus-host responses after intestinal transplantation. Here immunoSEQ multiplex PCR was the method, and the copy in TCRdb shows in-frame clones only, minus some. The table has thousands of clones, more than 30% seen once. Sequences were derived from alloreactive CD4+ T cells from a mixed lymphocyte reaction culture, sampled before intestinal transplant. As to subset: CFSE-low proliferating T cells sorted from approximately 6-day pre-transplant mixed lymphocyte reaction (GvH or HvG direction). The source of these receptors is a human patient who received an intestinal transplant.

The chain combines TRBV15 with TRBJ2-2; TRBD1 agrees at 11 bases. Germline V lookup: CDR1 LNHNV, CDR2 YYDKDF (reference sequence). There are 21 residues in the CDR3. Trimming removed 3 bases from V and 0 bases from J; junction bases left unmatched: 15. CDR3 protein: CATSRPGAGQGVLANTGELFF. DNA for the CDR3: TGTGCCACCAGCAGGCCCGGGGCGGGACAGGGGGTACTCGCGAACACCGGGGAGCTGTTTTTT.

This clone was picked up a small number of times. J is TRBJ2-2 and V is TRBV29-1; weak D call: TRBD2 (7 bases). Germline values: CDR1 SQVTM, CDR2 ANQGSEA. Between the trimmed V and J ends, which lost 5 bases and 1 base, there was a span of 11 bases. The CDR3 loop spans 14 amino acids. The CDR3, as DNA: TGCAGCGTTAAGGGGGGGCGGAACACCGGGGAGCTGTTTTTT. This codes for CSVKGGRNTGELFF.

The CDR3 bases are TGTGCCAGCAAGCCGGGACACGCGAACACCGGGGAGCTGTTTTTT. Protein: CASKPGHANTGELFF. The chain combines TRBV2 with TRBJ2-2, with D possibly matching TRBD1 (6 bases). Trimming removed 7 bases from V and 0 bases from J, with 12 bases in between. CDR1 is SNHLY, CDR2 FYNNEI, per germline. This CDR3 region has 15 residues.

This clone has just a few counts. CDR3 in amino acids: CASLTTGGPTDTQYF. DNA for the CDR3: TGTGCCAGCCTCACGACGGGCGGGCCCACAGATACGCAGTATTTT. The rearrangement joins TRBV2 to TRBJ2-3; tentative D call: TRBD2 (5 bases). Between the trimmed V and J ends, which lost 8 bases and 2 bases, there was a span of 17 bases. Per germline, CDR1 SNHLY and CDR2 FYNNEI. CDR3 length equals 15 residues.

The sample holds a few counts of this clone. The rearrangement uses TRBV7-2 and TRBJ1-5; D is perhaps TRBD1 (6 bases). V was shortened by 4 bases and J by 2 bases, with 9 bases between the two germline ends. This CDR3 is 14 amino acids long. From germline, CDR1 is SGHTA and CDR2 FQGNSA. The CDR3 loop reads CASSSPGGNQPQHF. In DNA, the CDR3 is TGTGCCAGCAGCTCTCCAGGGGGCAATCAGCCCCAGCATTTT.

This clone qualifies as medium-sized. V and J are TRBV6-1 and TRBJ1-5; D might be TRBD1 (6 bases). The CDR3 contains 15 residues. From germline, CDR1 is MNHNS and CDR2 SASEGT. The germline V and J ends were trimmed by 3 bases and 5 bases, with 14 bases remaining between them. This chain's CDR3 is CASSEVRGGYQPQHF. CDR3 bases: TGTGCCAGCAGTGAGGTTAGGGGGGGGTATCAGCCCCAGCATTTT.

This clone ranks as medium-sized. The V gene is TRBV6-6, the J gene TRBJ2-1, with 8 bases fitting TRBD1. This CDR3 spans 15 amino acids. The trim removed 5 bases at V and 0 bases at J, leaving 3 bases unmatched. Germline lookup yields CDR1 MNHNY and CDR2 SVGAGI (reference sequence). The CDR3 is CASSTGTGSYNEQFF. The CDR3 nucleotides read TGTGCCAGCAGTACCGGGACAGGCTCCTACAATGAGCAGTTCTTC.

The chain links TRBV19 to TRBJ2-3, with 8 bases matching TRBD1. This CDR3 spans 16 amino acids. The V gene end was trimmed by 3 bases and the J gene end by 1 base; junction bases not matched to a gene: 6. The germline CDR1 and CDR2 sequences are LNHDA and SQIVND (reference sequence). The CDR3 nucleotides are TGTGCCAGTAGTATCCTCACGGGACAGGGCACAGATACGCAGTATTTT. Residues: CASSILTGQGTDTQYF.

The rearrangement joins TRBV6-4 to TRBJ2-5; 7 positions agree with TRBD1. The CDR3 is 16 amino acids. The V segment lost 3 bases and the J segment 4 bases; nucleotides outside the gene matches: 11. Germline V gene sequence: CDR1 MRHNA, CDR2 SNTAGT. The CDR3, as DNA: TGTGCCAGCAGTGAGGGGCCCCGGACAGGTGTAGAGACCCAGTACTTC. Amino acid sequence: CASSEGPRTGVETQYF.

This clone is medium-sized. The chain has TRBV5-6 and TRBJ2-2, with D possibly TRBD2 on 7 matching bases. There are 15 residues in the CDR3. Germline V lookup: CDR1 SGHDT, CDR2 YYEEEE. V dropped 6 bases and J dropped 4 bases, with 16 bases sitting between them. The CDR3 region has the DNA TGTGCCAGCAACAACGGGGGGCCGGGCACCGGGGAGCTGTTTTTT. The encoded protein is CASNNGGPGTGELFF. Variable domain in full (rest from reference TRBV5-6 and TRBJ2-2): DAGVTQSPTHLIKTRGQQVTLRCSPKSGHDTVSWYQQALGQGPQFIFQYYEEEERQRGNFPDRFSGHQFPNYSSELNVNALLLGDSALYLCASNNGGPGTGELFFGEGSRLTVL.

The V gene is TRBV19, the J gene TRBJ2-3; TRBD2 matches 7 bases. The CDR3 consists of 15 residues. J gave up 2 bases and V 6 bases, and 8 bases lay outside the gene matches. CDR1 is LNHDA and CDR2 is SQIVND in the germline V gene (reference sequence). CDR3 amino acids: CASSLTSGITDTQYF. The CDR3 DNA is TGTGCCAGTAGCCTTACCAGCGGGATCACAGATACGCAGTATTTT.

This clone was found a few times. The CDR3 region has the DNA TGTGCCAGCAGCTTGACGGGGGAGTGGAGAGATACGCAGTATTTT. Translation gives CASSLTGEWRDTQYF. The rearrangement uses TRBV5-5 and TRBJ2-3, with D possibly TRBD2 on 6 matching bases. V lost 1 base and J 5 bases, leaving 14 bases between the germline ends. This CDR3 spans 15 amino acids. Germline-derived CDR1 and CDR2 are SGHKS and YYEKEE (reference sequence).

The V call is TRBV18, the J call TRBJ2-7; D is possibly TRBD1 (5 bases). V dropped 6 bases and J dropped 1 base, with 10 bases sitting between them. CDR3 length: 13 amino acids. Germline assignment: CDR1 KGHSH and CDR2 LQKENI. The CDR3 DNA reads as TGTGCCAGCTCCCGAGACAGATCCTACGAGCAGTACTTC. It encodes CASSRDRSYEQYF.

This sequence joins TRBV30 and TRBJ2-7, with D possibly matching TRBD2 (6 bases). The CDR3 runs 13 residues. The germline V gene encodes CDR1 GTSNPN and CDR2 SVGIG (reference sequence). Trimming took 0 bases from V and 5 from J, leaving 11 bases between them. The CDR3 coding sequence is TGTGCCTGGAGTGTACTGGGAGGTAACGAGCAGTACTTC. It yields the protein CAWSVLGGNEQYF.

This clone was seen only a few times. The CDR3 coding sequence is TGCGCCAGCAGTCCTCTGCTAGCGGCGTTATACAATGAGCAGTTCTTC. The encoded protein is CASSPLLAALYNEQFF. The chain combines TRBV4-1 with TRBJ2-1, with 7 bases aligning to TRBD2. This CDR3 spans 16 amino acids. The V gene's germline CDR1 is MGHRA and CDR2 YSYEKL. V trimming: 6 bases; J trimming: 4 bases; junction bases outside the gene matches: 12.

The chain employs TRBV7-9 and TRBJ2-3; weak D call: TRBD1 (6 bases). Germline V gives CDR1 SEHNR, CDR2 FQNEAQ (reference sequence). The CDR3 spans 15 residues. V lost 3 bases to trimming and J lost 0 bases, with 10 bases between them. CDR3 region: CASSFLRGSTDTQYF. The CDR3 DNA reads TGTGCCAGCAGCTTCCTTAGGGGGAGCACAGATACGCAGTATTTT.

J is TRBJ1-5 and V is TRBV4-1; weak D call: TRBD1 (6 bases). V was trimmed by 0 bases and J by 9 bases, leaving 18 bases between them. CDR3 length: 16 amino acids. Germline CDR1 reads MGHRA; CDR2 reads YSYEKL. This CDR3 is CASSQEGSGVYRPQHF. CDR3 coding DNA: TGCGCCAGCAGCCAAGAAGGATCAGGGGTCTATCGGCCCCAGCATTTT.

This clone appeared a few times. The chain recombines TRBV11-2 with TRBJ2-5; a weak D match, TRBD1 (5 bases). This CDR3 is 17 amino acids long. V was shortened by 1 base and J by 5 bases, with 20 bases between the two germline ends. Germline values: CDR1 SGHAT, CDR2 FQNNGV. The CDR3 is CASSLGADSFPDETQYF. The CDR3 coding sequence is TGTGCCAGCAGCTTAGGTGCCGACAGTTTTCCCGACGAGACCCAGTACTTC.

This clone is classed as medium-sized (0.01 to 0.1%). The gene calls are TRBV10-2 and TRBJ1-5; 9 positions match TRBD1. CDR3 size: 16 residues. V gave up 2 bases and J gave up 4 bases; unmatched junction bases: 6. Germline-derived CDR1 and CDR2 are WSHSY and SAAADI. The CDR3 sequence: CASSEGGQGRNQPQHF. In DNA, the CDR3 is TGCGCCAGCAGTGAGGGGGGACAGGGTAGAAATCAGCCCCAGCATTTT.

This chain connects TRBV25-1 to TRBJ1-2; D unclear. V shed 1 base and J shed 7 bases, with 22 bases lying between them. CDR3 length equals 17 residues. Looked up from germline, CDR1 is MGHDK and CDR2 is SYGVNS. In DNA form, the CDR3 reads TGTGCCAGCAGTGAATGGGCAGGCTCGCAGGACTATCGTGGCTACACCTTC. Protein product: CASSEWAGSQDYRGYTF.

A few counts support this clone. DNA of the CDR3: TGTGCCAGCAGTGGGCGTAATGAGCAGTTCTTC. It codes for CASSGRNEQFF. V usage is TRBV6-5 and J usage is TRBJ2-1; D uncertain. The CDR3 length is 11 residues. Trimming pared 5 bases from V and 7 bases from J, leaving 6 bases between. The germline CDR1 and CDR2 sequences are MNHEY and SVGAGI.

This chain uses TRBV28 with TRBJ1-4, with D possibly matching TRBD1 (5 bases). V gave up 2 bases and J gave up 6 bases, with 10 bases separating them. CDR1 is MDHEN, CDR2 SYDVKM, per germline. This CDR3 has 14 residues. CDR3 amino acids: CASSLLGGDEKLFF. The CDR3 coding sequence is TGTGCCAGCAGTTTACTGGGGGGGGATGAAAAACTGTTTTTT.

The V and J genes are TRBV28 and TRBJ2-7; 9 nucleotides agree with TRBD1. V dropped 8 bases and J dropped 4; count of bases not matched to a gene: 9. The CDR3 extends over 14 amino acids. The germline CDR1 and CDR2 sequences are MDHEN and SYDVKM. The CDR3 sequence is CASGTPGQGYEQYF. CDR3 nucleotide sequence: TGTGCCAGCGGTACCCCGGGACAGGGTTACGAGCAGTACTTC.

By its share, this clone is medium-sized. In nucleotides, the CDR3 is TGTGCCAGCAGCTTAGAGCGGACCGGGGAGCTGTTTTTT. Protein sequence: CASSLERTGELFF. V gene TRBV11-2 combines with J gene TRBJ2-2; the D is unclear. Per the germline V gene, CDR1 is SGHAT and CDR2 is FQNNGV. Deletions cut 0 bases from V and 5 bases from J, with 4 bases between. CDR3 length: 13 residues.

Only a few counts were recorded for this clone. In DNA form, the CDR3 reads TGTGCCAGCAGTGAGGTCAGGGTTAACACCGGGGAGCTGTTTTTT. This sequence encodes CASSEVRVNTGELFF. The chain is built from TRBV2 and TRBJ2-2; perhaps TRBD1 as D (5 bases). Trimming took off 3 bases at V and 2 bases at J, with 10 bases between the two ends. The CDR3 is 15 residues long. CDR1 SNHLY and CDR2 FYNNEI come from the germline V gene. The whole variable domain, remainder taken from reference TRBV2 and TRBJ2-2, is EPEVTQTPSHQVTQMGQEVILRCVPISNHLYFYWYRQILGQKVEFLVSFYNNEISEKSEIFDDQFSVERPDGSNFTLKIRSTKLEDSAMYFCASSEVRVNTGELFFGEGSRLTVL.

The DNA for the CDR3 is TGTGCCAGCAGTGGGTGGGGCAGGGGGCCCCTCTCTGGGGCCAACGTCCTGACTTTC. The encoded protein is CASSGWGRGPLSGANVLTF. The genes are TRBV6-1 and TRBJ2-6, with 8 bases aligning to TRBD1. J gave up 0 bases and V 4 bases, and 11 bases lay outside the gene matches. The length of the CDR3 is 19 residues. The germline V gene has CDR1 MNHNS and CDR2 SASEGT.

V and J are TRBV6-1 and TRBJ2-1; D might be TRBD2 (5 bases). CDR3 size: 13 residues. V shed 8 bases and J shed 7 bases, with 15 bases lying between them. Per germline, CDR1 MNHNS and CDR2 SASEGT. This chain's CDR3 is CASGSWKRNEQFF. The DNA for the CDR3 is TGTGCCAGCGGCAGCTGGAAGCGGAATGAGCAGTTCTTC.